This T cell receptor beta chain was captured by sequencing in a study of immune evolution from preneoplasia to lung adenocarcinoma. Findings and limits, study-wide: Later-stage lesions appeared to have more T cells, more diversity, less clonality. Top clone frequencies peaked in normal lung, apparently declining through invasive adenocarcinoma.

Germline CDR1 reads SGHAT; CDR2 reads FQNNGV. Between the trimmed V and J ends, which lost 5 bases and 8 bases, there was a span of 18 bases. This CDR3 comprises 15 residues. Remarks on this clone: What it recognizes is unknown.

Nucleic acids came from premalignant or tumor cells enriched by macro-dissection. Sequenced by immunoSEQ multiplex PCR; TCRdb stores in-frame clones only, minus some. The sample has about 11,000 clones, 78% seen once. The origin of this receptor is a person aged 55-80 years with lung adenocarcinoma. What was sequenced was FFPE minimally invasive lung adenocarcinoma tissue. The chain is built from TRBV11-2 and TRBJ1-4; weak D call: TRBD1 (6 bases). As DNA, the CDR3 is TGTGCCAGCAGCGCCACCGGGACACCTTCCGAAAAACTGTTTTTT. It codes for CASSATGTPSEKLFF.